This T cell receptor beta chain originates from a study of blood T cell repertoires in COVID-19. TCRdb's copy holds only in-frame clones and misses some; the assay was immunoSEQ multiplex PCR. The sample has around 99,000 clones; 79% are singletons. The CDR3 runs 15 residues. The J segment lost 1 base and the V segment lost 4 bases, leaving 3 bases of the junction unmatched. The germline CDR1 and CDR2 sequences are SGDLS and YYNGEE. The sequencing input was peripheral blood. The V call is TRBV9, the J call TRBJ2-1; 9 bases agree with TRBD2. The sequence derives from a woman aged 80 or over with active or convalescent COVID-19. CDR3: CASSILAGSYNEQFF. The CDR3 DNA follows: TGTGCCAGCAGCATCCTAGCGGGGTCCTACAATGAGCAGTTCTTC. Variable domain in full (rest from reference TRBV9 and TRBJ2-1): DSGVTQTPKHLITATGQRVTLRCSPRSGDLSVYWYQQSLDQGLQFLIQYYNGEERAKGNILERFSAQQFPDLHSELNLSSLELGDSALYFCASSILAGSYNEQFFGPGTRLTVL.